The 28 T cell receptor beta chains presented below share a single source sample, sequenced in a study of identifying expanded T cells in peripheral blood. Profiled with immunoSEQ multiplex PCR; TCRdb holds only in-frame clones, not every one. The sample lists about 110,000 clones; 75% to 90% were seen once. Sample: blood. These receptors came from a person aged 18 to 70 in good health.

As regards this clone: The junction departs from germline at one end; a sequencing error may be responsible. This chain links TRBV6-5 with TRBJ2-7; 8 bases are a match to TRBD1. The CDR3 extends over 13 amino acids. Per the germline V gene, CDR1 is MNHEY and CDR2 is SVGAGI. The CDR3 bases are TGTGCCAGCAGTTACGCGTGGGACAGGCGCCTGGACTTC. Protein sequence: CASSYAWDRRLDF.

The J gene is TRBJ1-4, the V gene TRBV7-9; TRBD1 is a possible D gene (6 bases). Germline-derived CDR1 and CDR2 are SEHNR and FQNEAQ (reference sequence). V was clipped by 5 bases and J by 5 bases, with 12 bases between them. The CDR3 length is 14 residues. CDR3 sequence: CASSQQGPNEKLFF. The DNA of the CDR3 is TGTGCCAGCAGCCAACAGGGTCCGAATGAAAAACTGTTTTTT. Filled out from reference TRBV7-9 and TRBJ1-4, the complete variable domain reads DTGVSQNPRHKITKRGQNVTFRCDPISEHNRLYWYRQTLGQGPEFLTYFQNEAQLEKSRLLSDRFSAERPKGSFSTLEIQRTEQGDSAMYLCASSQQGPNEKLFFGSGTQLSVL.

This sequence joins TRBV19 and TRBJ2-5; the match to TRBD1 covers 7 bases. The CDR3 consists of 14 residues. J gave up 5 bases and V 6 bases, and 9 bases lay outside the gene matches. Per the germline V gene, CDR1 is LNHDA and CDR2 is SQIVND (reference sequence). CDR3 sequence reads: CASSTTGIRETQYF. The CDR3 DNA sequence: TGTGCCAGTAGCACGACAGGGATTAGGGAGACCCAGTACTTC.

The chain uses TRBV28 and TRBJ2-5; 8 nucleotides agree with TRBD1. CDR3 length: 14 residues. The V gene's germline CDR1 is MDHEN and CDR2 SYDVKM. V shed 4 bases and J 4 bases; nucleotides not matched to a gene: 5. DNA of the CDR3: TGTGCCAGCAGTTCCCCGGACAGGGCAGAGACCCAGTACTTC. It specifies CASSSPDRAETQYF.

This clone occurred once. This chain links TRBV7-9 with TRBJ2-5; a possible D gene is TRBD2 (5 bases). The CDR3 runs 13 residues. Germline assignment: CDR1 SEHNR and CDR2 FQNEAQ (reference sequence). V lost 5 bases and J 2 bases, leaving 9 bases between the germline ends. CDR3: CASSPRGQETQYF. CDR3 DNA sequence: TGTGCCAGCAGCCCCCGGGGACAAGAGACCCAGTACTTC.

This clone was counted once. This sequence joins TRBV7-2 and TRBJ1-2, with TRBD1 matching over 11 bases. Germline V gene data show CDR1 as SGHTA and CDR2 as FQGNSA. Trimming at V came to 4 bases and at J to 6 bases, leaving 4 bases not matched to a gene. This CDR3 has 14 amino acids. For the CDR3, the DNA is TGTGCCAGCAGCTCGGGACAGGGGGTAAATGGCTACACCTTC. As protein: CASSSGQGVNGYTF.

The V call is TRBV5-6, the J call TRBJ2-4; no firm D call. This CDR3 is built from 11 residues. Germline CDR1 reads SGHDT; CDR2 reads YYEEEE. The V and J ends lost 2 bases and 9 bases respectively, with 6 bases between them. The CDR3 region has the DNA TGTGCCAGCAGCTTTGGGTTCATTCAGTACTTC. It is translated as CASSFGFIQYF.

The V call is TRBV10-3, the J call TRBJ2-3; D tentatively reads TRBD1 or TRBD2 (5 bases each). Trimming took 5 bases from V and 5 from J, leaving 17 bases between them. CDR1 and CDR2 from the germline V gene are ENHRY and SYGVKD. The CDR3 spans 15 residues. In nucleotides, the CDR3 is TGTGCCATCAGTTCTGTCGGGGCTCGAGTAGATACGCAGTATTTT. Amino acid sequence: CAISSVGARVDTQYF.

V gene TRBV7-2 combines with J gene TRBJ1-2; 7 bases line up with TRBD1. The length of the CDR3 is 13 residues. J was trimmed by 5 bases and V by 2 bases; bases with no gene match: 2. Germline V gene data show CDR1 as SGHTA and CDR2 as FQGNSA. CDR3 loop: CASSLRGQYGYTF. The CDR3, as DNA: TGTGCCAGCAGCTTAAGGGGACAGTATGGCTACACCTTC.

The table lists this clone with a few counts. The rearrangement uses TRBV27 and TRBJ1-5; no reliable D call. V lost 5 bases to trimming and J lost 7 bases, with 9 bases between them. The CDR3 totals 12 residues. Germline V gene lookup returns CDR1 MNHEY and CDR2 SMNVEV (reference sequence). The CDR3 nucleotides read TGTGCCAGCAGTGAGTTCGGGCAGCCCCAGCATTTT. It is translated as CASSEFGQPQHF.

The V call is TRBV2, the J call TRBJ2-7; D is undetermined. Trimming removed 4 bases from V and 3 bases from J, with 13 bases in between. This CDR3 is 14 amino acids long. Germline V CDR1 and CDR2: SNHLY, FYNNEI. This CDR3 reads CASSVLQKGYEQYF. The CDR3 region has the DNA TGTGCCAGCAGTGTCCTTCAAAAAGGCTACGAGCAGTACTTC.

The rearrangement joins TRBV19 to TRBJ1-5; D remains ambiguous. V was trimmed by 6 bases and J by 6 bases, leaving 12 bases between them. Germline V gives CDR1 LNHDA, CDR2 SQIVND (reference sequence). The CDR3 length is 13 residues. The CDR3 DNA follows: TGTGCCAGTAGCCTAATGCGGGGTCAGCCCCAGCATTTT. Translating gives CASSLMRGQPQHF. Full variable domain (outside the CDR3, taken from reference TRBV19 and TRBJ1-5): DGGITQSPKYLFRKEGQNVTLSCEQNLNHDAMYWYRQDPGQGLRLIYYSQIVNDFQKGDIAEGYSVSREKKESFPLTVTSAQKNPTAFYLCASSLMRGQPQHFGDGTRLSIL.

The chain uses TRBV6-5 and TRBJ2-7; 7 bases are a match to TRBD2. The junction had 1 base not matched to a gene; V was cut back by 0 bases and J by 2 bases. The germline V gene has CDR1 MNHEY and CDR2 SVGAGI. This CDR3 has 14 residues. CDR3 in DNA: TGTGCCAGCAGTTACTCCAGCGGGGCCTACGAGCAGTACTTC. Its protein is CASSYSSGAYEQYF.

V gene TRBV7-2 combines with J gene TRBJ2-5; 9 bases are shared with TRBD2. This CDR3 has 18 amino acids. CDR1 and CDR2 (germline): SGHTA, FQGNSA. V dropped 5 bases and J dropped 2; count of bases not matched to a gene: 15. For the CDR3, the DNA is TGTGCCAGCAGCGTATTGCGGGGGGGCCGTCGTTCGCAAGAGACCCAGTACTTC. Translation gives CASSVLRGGRRSQETQYF.

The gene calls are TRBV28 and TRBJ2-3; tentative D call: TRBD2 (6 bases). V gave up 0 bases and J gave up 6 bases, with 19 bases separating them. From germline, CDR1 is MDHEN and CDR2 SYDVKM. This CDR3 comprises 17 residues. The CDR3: CASSLWAGSTTPDTQYF. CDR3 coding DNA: TGTGCCAGCAGTTTATGGGCGGGGTCGACCACCCCCGATACGCAGTATTTT.

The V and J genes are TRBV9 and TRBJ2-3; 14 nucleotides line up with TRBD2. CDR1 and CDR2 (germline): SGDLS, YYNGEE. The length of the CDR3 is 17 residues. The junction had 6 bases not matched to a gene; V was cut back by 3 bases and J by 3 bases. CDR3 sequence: CASSGRLAGGPTDTQYF. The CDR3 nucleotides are TGTGCCAGCAGCGGACGACTAGCGGGGGGGCCAACAGATACGCAGTATTTT.

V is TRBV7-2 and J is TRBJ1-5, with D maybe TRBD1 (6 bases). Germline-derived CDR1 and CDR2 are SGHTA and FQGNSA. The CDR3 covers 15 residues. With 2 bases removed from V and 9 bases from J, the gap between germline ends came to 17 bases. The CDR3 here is CASSLLGGGAAPQHF. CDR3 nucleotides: TGTGCCAGCAGCTTATTGGGAGGGGGGGCGGCGCCCCAGCATTTT.

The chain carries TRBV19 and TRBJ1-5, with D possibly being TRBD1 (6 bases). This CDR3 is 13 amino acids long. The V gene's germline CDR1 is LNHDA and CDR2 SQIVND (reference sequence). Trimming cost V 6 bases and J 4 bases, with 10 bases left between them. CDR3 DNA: TGTGCCAGTAGGTGGGGGGCGAATCAGCCCCAGCATTTT. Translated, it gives CASRWGANQPQHF.

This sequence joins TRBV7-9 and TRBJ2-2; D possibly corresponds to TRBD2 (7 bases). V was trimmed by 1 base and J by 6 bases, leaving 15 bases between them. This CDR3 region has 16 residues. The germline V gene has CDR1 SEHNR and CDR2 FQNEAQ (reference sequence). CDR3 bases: TGTGCCAGCAGCTTAGGGCGGGGGCTGAATGCCGGGGAGCTGTTTTTT. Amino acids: CASSLGRGLNAGELFF.

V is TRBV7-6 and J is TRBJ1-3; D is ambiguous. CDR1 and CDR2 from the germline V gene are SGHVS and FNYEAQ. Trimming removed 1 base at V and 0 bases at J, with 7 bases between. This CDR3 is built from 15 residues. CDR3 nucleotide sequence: TGTGCCAGCAGCTTAGGGCCGTCCTCTGGAAACACCATATATTTT. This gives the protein CASSLGPSSGNTIYF.

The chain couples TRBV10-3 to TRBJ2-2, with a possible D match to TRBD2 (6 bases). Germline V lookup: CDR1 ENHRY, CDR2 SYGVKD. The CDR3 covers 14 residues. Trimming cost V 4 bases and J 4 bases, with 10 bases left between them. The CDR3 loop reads CAISVAGRTGELFF. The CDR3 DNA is TGTGCCATCAGTGTCGCGGGGCGCACCGGGGAGCTGTTTTTT.

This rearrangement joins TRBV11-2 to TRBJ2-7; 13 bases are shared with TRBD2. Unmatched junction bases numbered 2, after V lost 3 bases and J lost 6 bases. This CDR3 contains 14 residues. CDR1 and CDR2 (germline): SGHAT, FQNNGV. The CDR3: CASSLRLAGGEQYF. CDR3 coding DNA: TGTGCCAGCAGCTTGAGACTAGCGGGAGGCGAGCAGTACTTC.

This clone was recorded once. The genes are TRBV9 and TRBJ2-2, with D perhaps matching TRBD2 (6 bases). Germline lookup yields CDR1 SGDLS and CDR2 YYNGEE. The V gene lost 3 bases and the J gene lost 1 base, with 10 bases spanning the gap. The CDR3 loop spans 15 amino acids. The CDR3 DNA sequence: TGTGCCAGCAGCGAGGGACTCATGAACACCGGGGAGCTGTTTTTT. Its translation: CASSEGLMNTGELFF.

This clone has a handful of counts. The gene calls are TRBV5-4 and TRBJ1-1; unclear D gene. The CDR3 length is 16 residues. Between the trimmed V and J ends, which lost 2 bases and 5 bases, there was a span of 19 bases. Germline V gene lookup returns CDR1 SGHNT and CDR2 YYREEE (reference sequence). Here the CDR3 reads CASSFGVHEVGTEAFF. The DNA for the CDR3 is TGTGCCAGCAGCTTTGGGGTACACGAAGTCGGGACTGAAGCTTTCTTT.

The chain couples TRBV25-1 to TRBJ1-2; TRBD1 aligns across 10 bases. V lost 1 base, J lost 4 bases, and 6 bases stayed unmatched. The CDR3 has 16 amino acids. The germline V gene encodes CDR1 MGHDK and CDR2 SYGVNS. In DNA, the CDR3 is TGTGCCAGCAGTGAATTTGGGGACAGGGGATTCTATGGCTACACCTTC. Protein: CASSEFGDRGFYGYTF.

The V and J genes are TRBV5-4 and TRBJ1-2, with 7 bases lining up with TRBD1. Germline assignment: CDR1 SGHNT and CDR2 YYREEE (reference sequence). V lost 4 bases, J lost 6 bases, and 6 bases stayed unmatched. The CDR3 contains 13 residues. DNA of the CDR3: TGTGCCAGCAGCCACAGGGGATACCATGGCTACACCTTC. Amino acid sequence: CASSHRGYHGYTF.

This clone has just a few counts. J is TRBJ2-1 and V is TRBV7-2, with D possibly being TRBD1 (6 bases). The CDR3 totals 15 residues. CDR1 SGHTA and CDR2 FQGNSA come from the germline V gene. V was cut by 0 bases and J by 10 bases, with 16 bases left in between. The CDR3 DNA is TGTGCCAGCAGCTTAGCCTGGGCAGGGGAAGGGGAGCAGTTCTTC. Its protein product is CASSLAWAGEGEQFF.

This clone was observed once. CDR3 amino acids: CASSLDPSGYEQYF. The CDR3 bases are TGCGCCAGCAGCTTGGATCCCAGCGGGTACGAGCAGTACTTC. The chain couples TRBV5-1 to TRBJ2-7; a weak D match, TRBD2 (6 bases). This CDR3 has 14 amino acids. CDR1 is SGHRS, CDR2 YFSETQ, per germline. Between the trimmed V and J ends, which lost 0 bases and 4 bases, there was a span of 11 bases.